This T cell receptor (beta chain) was sequenced during a study of human T cells and chemical hapten exposure. Trimming shortened V by 0 bases and J by 4 bases, and 5 bases separated the two germline ends. Germline V gene data show CDR1 as MGHRA and CDR2 as YSYEKL. The CDR3 runs to 13 residues. TCRdb redid the calling of the RACE reads with MiXCR, one entry per CDR3 protein. The table records roughly 110,000 distinct CDR3 sequences, roughly 12% of them present only once. The time point was: pre-sensitization, week 0. Noted treatment: therapeutic diphenylcyclopropenone sensitization with weekly scalp DPC.

The specimen comprised whole blood, sampled in connection with sensitization to the hapten diphenylcyclopropenone (DPC). The clonotype comes from a woman aged 45-59 years with alopecia areata. Some clones in this sample may be carry-over from other donors' samples. This sequence joins TRBV4-1 and TRBJ2-3, with D unclear. The CDR3 sequence: CASSQEAPDTQYF. The CDR3 bases are TGCGCCAGCAGCCAAGAAGCGCCAGATACGCAGTATTTT.